Sequencing of this T cell receptor (beta chain) was carried out in a study of cytomegalovirus exposure and HLA in healthy donors. Study results and caveats: Equally common other TCR beta chains were less clonally expanded than HLA-associated ones, a later analysis found. Data from an earlier analysis indicated that most TCR beta V segments were productive either about 90% or about 30% of the time.

Concerning this clone: Its antigen is not known.

PCR employed 60 Vbeta and 13 Jbeta primers. Data came from immunoSEQ multiplex PCR; TCRdb stores just in-frame clones and leaves some out. The repertoire holds 150,000 or so clones, with about 84% as singletons. This sequence was found in a woman in her thirties or forties in good health and CMV-seropositive. Sequencing input: PBMCs.

CDR3 region: CASVLTGGVDEQYF. Here the CDR3 DNA reads TGTGCTAGTGTCTTGACAGGGGGCGTCGACGAGCAGTACTTC. This rearrangement joins TRBV12-5 to TRBJ2-7; 10 nucleotides line up with TRBD1. V dropped 7 bases and J dropped 5; count of bases not matched to a gene: 8. Germline V gene sequence: CDR1 LGHNT, CDR2 FRNRAP. The CDR3 length is 14 residues.